These 7 T cell receptor beta chains came from one sample sequenced in a study of monozygotic twins with inflammatory bowel disease. Each CDR3 protein gets one entry in TCRdb, which reprocessed the 5' RACE reads and gives no DNA. The sample data list just over 300,000 distinct CDR3 sequences. The sample comprised blood. These receptors came from a human donor with ulcerative colitis or Crohn's disease, or a healthy co-twin of an affected twin (not recorded which).

The V gene is TRBV5-1, the J gene TRBJ2-7. Germline CDR1 and CDR2: SGHRS and YFSETQ. This CDR3 comprises 12 residues. The chain's CDR3 is CASTDRGYEQYF.

The chain uses TRBV27 and TRBJ1-2. Germline assignment: CDR1 MNHEY and CDR2 SMNVEV (reference sequence). This CDR3 spans 17 amino acids. The CDR3 sequence: CASRLRGGGDYYYGYTF.

The chain combines TRBV29-1 with TRBJ1-5; the D call of TRBD1 rests on TCRdb alone, since no DNA is present to check it. This CDR3 spans 13 amino acids. Per the germline V gene, CDR1 is SQVTM and CDR2 is ANQGSEA. The CDR3 loop reads CSVAGTLTEPQHF.

The chain has TRBV10-3 and TRBJ1-6; without DNA, the TCRdb call of TRBD1 cannot be checked. Germline CDR1 reads ENHRY; CDR2 reads SYGVKD. The CDR3 contains 14 residues. The CDR3 reads CAISLDRGNSPLHF.

V usage is TRBV24-1 and J usage is TRBJ2-6. The length of the CDR3 is 15 residues. Germline CDR1 and CDR2: KGHDR and SFDVKD. The CDR3 region is CATSEETSGANVLTF.

The chain links TRBV4-3 to TRBJ1-2. Germline loops: CDR1 LGHNA, CDR2 YSLEER. The CDR3 consists of 14 residues. CDR3 amino acids: CASSQGHREEGYTF.

This rearrangement joins TRBV12-3 or TRBV12-4 to TRBJ2-3; TCRdb indicates TRBD1, and absent DNA this call remains unverified. This CDR3 has 14 residues. CDR3 region: CASSSDRYTDTQYF.